This section outlines one T cell receptor (beta chain) sequence together with its context. This clonotype has ten or more counts. This clone's antigen is unknown. The sample holds no much larger clone one base away, and base qualities are not on file. This entry is derived from a study of Graves' ophthalmopathy and Graves' hyperthyroidism (dated by TCRdb to the late 2010s). As for the study more broadly: Peripheral blood was collected at initial diagnosis, before any treatment. Once sampling was done, hyperthyroidism patients were given methimazole at a starting dose of 30 mg daily, while ophthalmopathy patients were given high-dose intravenous methylprednisolone. The 90 or so discovery patients were randomly split 7:3 into training and test sets. In total, some 130 blood samples were TCR-sequenced: fewer than 50 ophthalmopathy, under 80 hyperthyroidism and roughly 17 hyperthyroidism-to-ophthalmopathy patients. The study used TCR beta repertoire signatures to distinguish Graves' ophthalmopathy from Graves' hyperthyroidism and to predict progression to ophthalmopathy. An independent validation cohort comprised 18 hyperthyroidism patients and some 16 patients who later progressed from hyperthyroidism to ophthalmopathy. In roughly six hyperthyroidism patients, the T-cell repertoire of thyroid tissue was compared with the T-cell repertoire of blood. To explore V-J signatures distinguishing ophthalmopathy from hyperthyroidism, a discovery set of some 100 patients (about 44 ophthalmopathy, roughly 60 stable hyperthyroidism) was enrolled. Broad study findings and their caveats: Sample size was not statistically predetermined, and group allocation was not concealed from the investigators. In cross-validation, the 13-signature model distinguished ophthalmopathy from stable hyperthyroidism with 85% to 90% sensitivity and just under 84% specificity, and in the test set the corresponding values were approximately 80% and 68%. In validation, the model predicted ophthalmopathy progression with about 70% sensitivity and 72.22% specificity; 12 predicted patients were CT-confirmed with GO in a median of around 6 months. Most expanded thyroid clonotypes with a frequency above 0.001 also appeared in blood, which suggests that blood repertoires may reflect the immune response in the thyroid.

For repertoire sequencing, the TCR beta CDR3 regions were amplified from RNA transcripts. HTBI primers and the Qiagen OneStep RT-PCR kit were used in a first-round RT-PCR, which was followed by a second-round multiplex PCR, size selection and purification. Libraries were sequenced on an Illumina HiSeq2000 using paired-end 100 bp reads. Regarding the original processing steps: SOAPnuke was used to process the reads, throwing out any read that had adapters, had uncalled bases, had a mean Phred below 15, or lacked an exact constant-primer or identifier match. High-quality paired reads were merged with COPE v1.2.5. Unique nucleotide sequences were defined as clonotypes and aligned to IMGT TRB V, D and J references using MiTCR v1.1. Only V-J combinations with frequency above 0.0001 were analysed, covering approximately 99% of repertoires. For each V-J combination, a TCR clonal expansion and chaos score was defined as F50 clonal expansion divided by the chaos observed in the TCRdist matrix. Welch's t-statistics and random forest were used to reduce features to about 14 V-J combinations, which were fed into a naive Bayes classifier. Thyroid-blood repertoire similarity was quantified with the Morisita-Horn index. The public sequencing data were trimmed at Q25 with fastp and processed into clonotypes with MiXCR by TCRdb, which kept only in-frame beta chains. Every entry covers one CDR3 protein and lists the most common genes and DNA from its rows. TCRdb's processing, not the study's, gives the V and J calls here. The sample data list more than 300,000 distinct CDR3 sequences, and over 15% of these were observed just once. The ten top clones hold around 7% of the sample.

Hyperthyroidism was considered stable if no progression to ophthalmopathy occurred within 18 months of follow-up. Hyperthyroidism patients were newly diagnosed, were aged 18 to 65 years, and had a disease duration under 2 months. Patients were excluded if they had other autoimmune diseases, uncontrolled infections, pregnancy or lactation. Clinical symptoms, serum thyroxine, TRAb, thyroid ultrasound and orbital computed tomography were used for diagnosis. Using Ficoll-Paque density gradient centrifugation, PBMCs were isolated from 10 ml of fresh peripheral blood. Trizol reagent was used to extract the total RNA, and its quality was then checked on an Agilent 2100 Bioanalyzer. Spanning cysteine to phenylalanine, the CDR3 consists of 15 amino acids. The DNA shown is the 45-base CDR3, in frame from base 1. CDR1 and CDR2, per the germline V gene, are SGHDN and FVKESK. V gives up 0 bases and J gives up 4 bases, and the segment between their germline ends measures 12 bases.

This sequence originates from a woman younger than 30 with stable Graves' hyperthyroidism. Donor details come from another sample of the same person, matched by shared clones. The V gene is TRBV14 and the J gene is TRBJ1-2; TRBD1 is possibly the D segment (5 matching bases). Sequencing was performed on peripheral blood. The DNA is as follows: TGTGCCAGCAGCCAAGAGCCAGGGTATAGCTATGGCTACACCTTC. Translation gives CASSQEPGYSYGYTF.